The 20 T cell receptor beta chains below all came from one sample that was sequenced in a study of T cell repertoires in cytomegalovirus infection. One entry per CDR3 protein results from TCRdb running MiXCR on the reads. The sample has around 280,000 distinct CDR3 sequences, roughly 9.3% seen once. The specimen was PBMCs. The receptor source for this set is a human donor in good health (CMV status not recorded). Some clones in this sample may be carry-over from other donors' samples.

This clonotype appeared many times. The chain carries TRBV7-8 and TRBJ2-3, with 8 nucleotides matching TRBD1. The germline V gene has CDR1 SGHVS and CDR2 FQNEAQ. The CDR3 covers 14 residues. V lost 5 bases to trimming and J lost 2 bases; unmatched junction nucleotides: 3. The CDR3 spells CASSGQGNTDTQYF. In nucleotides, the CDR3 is TGTGCCAGCAGCGGACAGGGTAACACAGATACGCAGTATTTT.

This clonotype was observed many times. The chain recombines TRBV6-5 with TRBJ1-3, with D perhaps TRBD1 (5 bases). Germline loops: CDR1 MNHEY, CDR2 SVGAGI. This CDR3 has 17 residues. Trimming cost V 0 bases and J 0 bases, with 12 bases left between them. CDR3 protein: CASSYSRRGTSGNTIYF. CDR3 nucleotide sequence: TGTGCCAGCAGTTACTCGAGGAGGGGAACCTCTGGAAACACCATATATTTT.

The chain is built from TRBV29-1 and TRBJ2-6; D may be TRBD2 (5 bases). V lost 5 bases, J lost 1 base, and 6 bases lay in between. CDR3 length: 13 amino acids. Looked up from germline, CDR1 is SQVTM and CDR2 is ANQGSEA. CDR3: CSVRESGANVLTF. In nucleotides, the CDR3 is TGCAGCGTTAGGGAGTCTGGGGCCAACGTCCTGACTTTC. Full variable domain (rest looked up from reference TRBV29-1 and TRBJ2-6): SAVISQKPSRDICQRGTSLTIQCQVDSQVTMMFWYRQQPGQSLTLIATANQGSEATYESGFVIDKFPISRPNLTFSTLTVSNMSPEDSSIYLCSVRESGANVLTFGAGSRLTVL.

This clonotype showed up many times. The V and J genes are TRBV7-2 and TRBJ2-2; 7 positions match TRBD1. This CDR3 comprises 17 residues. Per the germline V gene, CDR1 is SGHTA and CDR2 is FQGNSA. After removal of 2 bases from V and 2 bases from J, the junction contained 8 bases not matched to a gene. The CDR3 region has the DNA TGTGCCAGCAGCTTAACTGGGCAGGGGGTCAACACCGGGGAGCTGTTTTTT. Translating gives CASSLTGQGVNTGELFF.

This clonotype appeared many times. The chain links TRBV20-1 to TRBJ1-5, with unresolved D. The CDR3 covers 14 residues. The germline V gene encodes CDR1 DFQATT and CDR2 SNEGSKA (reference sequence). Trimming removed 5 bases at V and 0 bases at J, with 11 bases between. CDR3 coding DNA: TGCAGTGCTCTTCGATCTGATAGCAATCAGCCCCAGCATTTT. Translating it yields CSALRSDSNQPQHF.

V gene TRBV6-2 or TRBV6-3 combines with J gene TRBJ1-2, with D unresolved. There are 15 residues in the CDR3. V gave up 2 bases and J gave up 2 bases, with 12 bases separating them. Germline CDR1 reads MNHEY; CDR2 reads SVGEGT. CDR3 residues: CASSYPERGNYGYTF. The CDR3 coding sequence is TGTGCCAGCAGTTACCCAGAAAGAGGGAACTATGGCTACACCTTC.

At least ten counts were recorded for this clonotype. As DNA, the CDR3 is TGTGCCATCAGTGACCCCTACAGGGAGAAGGTCCAGCATTTT. Its translation: CAISDPYREKVQHF. The rearrangement joins TRBV10-3 to TRBJ1-5, with a tentative D call TRBD1 (6 bases). CDR3 size: 14 residues. V shed 3 bases and J shed 12 bases, with 18 bases lying between them. Germline V CDR1 and CDR2: ENHRY, SYGVKD.

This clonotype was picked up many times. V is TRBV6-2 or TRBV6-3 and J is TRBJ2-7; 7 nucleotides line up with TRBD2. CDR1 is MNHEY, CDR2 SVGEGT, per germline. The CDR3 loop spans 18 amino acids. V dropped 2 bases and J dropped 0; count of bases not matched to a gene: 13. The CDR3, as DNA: TGTGCCAGCAGTTACGATAGGTTATCACGGGGGGACTCCTACGAGCAGTACGTC. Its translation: CASSYDRLSRGDSYEQYV.

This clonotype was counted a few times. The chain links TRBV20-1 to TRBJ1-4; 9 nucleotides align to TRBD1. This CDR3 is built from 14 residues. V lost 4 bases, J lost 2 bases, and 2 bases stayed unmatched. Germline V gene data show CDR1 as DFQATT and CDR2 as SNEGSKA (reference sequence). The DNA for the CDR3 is TGCAGTGCTAACAGGGGGCCGACTAATGAAAAACTGTTTTTT. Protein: CSANRGPTNEKLFF.

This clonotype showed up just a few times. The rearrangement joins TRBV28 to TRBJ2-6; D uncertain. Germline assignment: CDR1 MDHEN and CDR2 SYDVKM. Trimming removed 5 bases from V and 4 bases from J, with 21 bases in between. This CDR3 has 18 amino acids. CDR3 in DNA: TGTGCCAGCAGTCAGGTTATCCTCTTCTCTGCGGGGGCCAACGTCCTGACTTTC. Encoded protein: CASSQVILFSAGANVLTF.

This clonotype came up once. The CDR3 here is CASISDRDRGLRGYTF. The CDR3 DNA reads TGTGCCAGTATCTCGGACCGGGACAGGGGCTTACGAGGCTACACCTTC. This chain joins TRBV19 and TRBJ1-2, with TRBD1 identical over 10 bases. The germline gives CDR1 LNHDA, CDR2 SQIVND (reference sequence). The CDR3 length is 16 residues. The V segment lost 7 bases and the J segment 8 bases; nucleotides outside the gene matches: 16.

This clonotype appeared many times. Here the CDR3 reads CASSLEPGPYGYTF. The CDR3 nucleotides read TGTGCCAGCAGCTTGGAACCGGGTCCCTATGGCTACACCTTC. V and J are TRBV5-5 and TRBJ1-2; no clear D. Deletions cut 0 bases from V and 4 bases from J, with 10 bases between. CDR1 SGHKS and CDR2 YYEKEE come from the germline V gene (reference sequence). The CDR3 loop spans 14 amino acids.

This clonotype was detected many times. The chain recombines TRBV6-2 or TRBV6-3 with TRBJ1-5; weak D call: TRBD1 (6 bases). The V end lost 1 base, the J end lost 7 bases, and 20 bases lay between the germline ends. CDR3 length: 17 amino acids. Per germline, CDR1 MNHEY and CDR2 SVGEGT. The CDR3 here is CASSYYPGQGLIQPQHF. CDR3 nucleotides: TGTGCCAGCAGTTACTACCCTGGGCAGGGGTTGATCCAGCCCCAGCATTTT.

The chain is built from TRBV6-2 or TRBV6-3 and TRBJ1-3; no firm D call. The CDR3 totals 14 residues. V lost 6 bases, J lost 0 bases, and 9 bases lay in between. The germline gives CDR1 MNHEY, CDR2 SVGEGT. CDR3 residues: CASSGRISGNTIYF. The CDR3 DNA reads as TGTGCCAGCAGCGGACGGATCTCTGGAAACACCATATATTTT.

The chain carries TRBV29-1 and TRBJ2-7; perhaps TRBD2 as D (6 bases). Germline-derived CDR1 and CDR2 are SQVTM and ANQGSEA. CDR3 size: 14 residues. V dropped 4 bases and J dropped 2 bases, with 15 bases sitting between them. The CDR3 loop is CSVAAGRLAYEQYF. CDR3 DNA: TGCAGCGTTGCCGCGGGACGGCTGGCCTACGAGCAGTACTTC.

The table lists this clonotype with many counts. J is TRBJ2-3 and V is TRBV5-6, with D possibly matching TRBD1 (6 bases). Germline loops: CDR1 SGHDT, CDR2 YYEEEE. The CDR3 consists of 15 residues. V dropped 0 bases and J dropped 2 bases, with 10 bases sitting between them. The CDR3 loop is CASSLDREYTDTQYF. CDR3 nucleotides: TGTGCCAGCAGCTTGGACAGGGAGTACACAGATACGCAGTATTTT.

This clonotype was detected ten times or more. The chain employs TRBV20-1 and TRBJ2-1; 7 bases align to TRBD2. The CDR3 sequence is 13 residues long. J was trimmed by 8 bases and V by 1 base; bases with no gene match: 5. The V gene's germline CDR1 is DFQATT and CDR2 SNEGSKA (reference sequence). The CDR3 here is CSARVGGSHEQFF. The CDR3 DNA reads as TGCAGTGCTAGAGTGGGGGGGAGCCATGAGCAGTTCTTC.

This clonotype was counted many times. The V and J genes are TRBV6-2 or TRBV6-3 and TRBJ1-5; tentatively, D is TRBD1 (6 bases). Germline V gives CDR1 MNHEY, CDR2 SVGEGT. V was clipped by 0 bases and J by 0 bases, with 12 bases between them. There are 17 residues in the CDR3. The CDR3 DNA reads TGTGCCAGCAGTTACTCGGACAGAAAATATAGCAATCAGCCCCAGCATTTT. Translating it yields CASSYSDRKYSNQPQHF.

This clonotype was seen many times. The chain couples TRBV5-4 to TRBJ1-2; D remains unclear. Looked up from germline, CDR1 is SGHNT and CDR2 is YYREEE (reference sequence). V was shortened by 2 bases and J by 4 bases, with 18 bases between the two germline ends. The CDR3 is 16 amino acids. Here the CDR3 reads CASSFYYSNTGYGYTF. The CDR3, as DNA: TGTGCCAGCAGCTTCTACTACAGTAATACGGGCTATGGCTACACCTTC.

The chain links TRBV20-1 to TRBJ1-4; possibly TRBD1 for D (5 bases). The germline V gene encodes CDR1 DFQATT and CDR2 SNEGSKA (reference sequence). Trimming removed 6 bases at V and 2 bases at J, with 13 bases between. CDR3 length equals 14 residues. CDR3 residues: CSAPDRQTNEKLFF. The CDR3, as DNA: TGCAGTGCGCCCGACCGACAGACTAATGAAAAACTGTTTTTT.